Detailed here is one TCR beta chain. Its antigen remains unknown. The CDR3 has 14 amino acids. The V end was cut by 0 bases, the J end by 4 bases, with 9 bases between. CDR1 is MNHNY, CDR2 SVGAGI, per germline (reference sequence). This sample was included in a study of radiation and T cells in renal cell carcinoma. Findings of the study overall: Top tumor clonotypes rose in blood 2 weeks post-radiation, then contracted. No pretreatment tumor biopsies were available for baseline clonotypes.

Sequenced by immunoSEQ multiplex PCR; TCRdb stores in-frame clones only, minus some. The data contain 120,000 to 150,000 clones, about nine tenths of them singletons. Time point here: baseline pretreatment blood. The treatment was: 15 Gy SBRT to primary tumor, nephrectomy 4 weeks later. The chain uses TRBV6-6 and TRBJ2-5; D is unresolved. The material was blood, obtained from a patient whose treatment included radiotherapy and nephrectomy. The TCR was taken from a woman in her seventies with renal cell carcinoma. In nucleotides, the CDR3 is TGTGCCAGCAGTTACTCGATTCCGGGAGAGACCCAGTACTTC. Its protein is CASSYSIPGETQYF.